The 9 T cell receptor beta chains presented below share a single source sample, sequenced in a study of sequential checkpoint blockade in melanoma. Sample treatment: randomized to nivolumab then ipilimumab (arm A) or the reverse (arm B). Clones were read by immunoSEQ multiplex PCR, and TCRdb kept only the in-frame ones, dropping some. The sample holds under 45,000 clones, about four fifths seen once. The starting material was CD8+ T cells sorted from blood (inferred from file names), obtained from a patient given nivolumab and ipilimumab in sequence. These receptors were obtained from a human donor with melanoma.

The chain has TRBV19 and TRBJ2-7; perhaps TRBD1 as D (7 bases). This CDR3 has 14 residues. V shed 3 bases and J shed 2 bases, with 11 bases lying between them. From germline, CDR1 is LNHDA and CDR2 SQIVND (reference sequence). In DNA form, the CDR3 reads TGTGCCAGTAGTATGGGCAGGGGGGCCTACGAGCAGTACTTC. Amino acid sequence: CASSMGRGAYEQYF.

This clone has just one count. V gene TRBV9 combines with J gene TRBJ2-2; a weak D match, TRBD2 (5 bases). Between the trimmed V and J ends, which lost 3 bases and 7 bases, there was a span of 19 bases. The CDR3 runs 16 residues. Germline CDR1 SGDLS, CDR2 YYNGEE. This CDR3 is CASSGGLPSSNGELFF. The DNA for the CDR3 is TGTGCCAGCAGCGGTGGACTCCCGAGTAGTAACGGGGAGCTGTTTTTT.

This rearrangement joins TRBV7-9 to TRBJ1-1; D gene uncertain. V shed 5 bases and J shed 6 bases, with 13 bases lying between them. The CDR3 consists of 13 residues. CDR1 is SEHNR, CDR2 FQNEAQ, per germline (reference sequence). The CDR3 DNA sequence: TGTGCCAGCAGCCGAGCCCTGGGCCCTGAAGCTTTCTTT. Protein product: CASSRALGPEAFF.

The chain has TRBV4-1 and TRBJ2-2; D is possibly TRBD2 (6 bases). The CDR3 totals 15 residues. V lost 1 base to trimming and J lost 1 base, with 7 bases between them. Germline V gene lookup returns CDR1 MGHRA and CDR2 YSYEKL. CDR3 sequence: CASSQGTKNTGELFF. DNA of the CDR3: TGCGCCAGCAGCCAAGGGACTAAGAACACCGGGGAGCTGTTTTTT.

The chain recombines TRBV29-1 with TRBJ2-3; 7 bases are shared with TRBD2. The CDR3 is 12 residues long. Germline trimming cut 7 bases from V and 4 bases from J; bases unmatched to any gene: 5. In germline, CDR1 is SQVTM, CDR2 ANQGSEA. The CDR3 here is CSGGRGADTQYF. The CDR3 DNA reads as TGCAGCGGGGGGAGGGGCGCAGATACGCAGTATTTT.

CDR3 in amino acids: CASSGWTSGRGIEQFF. DNA for the CDR3: TGTGCCAGCAGTGGCTGGACTAGCGGGAGGGGTATTGAGCAGTTCTTC. J is TRBJ2-1 and V is TRBV5-6; 15 bases match TRBD2. Germline CDR1 is SGHDT and CDR2 is YYEEEE. The CDR3 runs 16 residues. V lost 5 bases, J lost 9 bases, and 9 bases stayed unmatched. The entire variable domain, with the rest obtained from reference TRBV5-6 and TRBJ2-1, is as follows: DAGVTQSPTHLIKTRGQQVTLRCSPKSGHDTVSWYQQALGQGPQFIFQYYEEEERQRGNFPDRFSGHQFPNYSSELNVNALLLGDSALYLCASSGWTSGRGIEQFFGPGTRLTVL.

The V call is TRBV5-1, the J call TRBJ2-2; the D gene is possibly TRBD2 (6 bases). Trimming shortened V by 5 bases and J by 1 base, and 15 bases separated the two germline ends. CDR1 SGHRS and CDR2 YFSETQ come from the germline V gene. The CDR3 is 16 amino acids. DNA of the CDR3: TGCGCCAGCAGGGGCGGGGTACAGGAGAACACCGGGGAGCTGTTTTTT. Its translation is CASRGGVQENTGELFF.

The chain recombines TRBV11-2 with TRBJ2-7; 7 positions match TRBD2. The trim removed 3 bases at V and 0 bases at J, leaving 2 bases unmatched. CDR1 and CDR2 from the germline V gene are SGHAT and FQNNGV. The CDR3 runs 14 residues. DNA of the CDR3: TGTGCCAGCAGCTTTGGGGACTACTCCTACGAGCAGTACTTC. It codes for CASSFGDYSYEQYF. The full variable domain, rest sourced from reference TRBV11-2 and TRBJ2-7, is EAGVAQSPRYKIIEKRQSVAFWCNPISGHATLYWYQQILGQGPKLLIQFQNNGVVDDSQLPKDRFSAERLKGVDSTLKIQPAKLEDSAVYLCASSFGDYSYEQYFGPGTRLTVT.

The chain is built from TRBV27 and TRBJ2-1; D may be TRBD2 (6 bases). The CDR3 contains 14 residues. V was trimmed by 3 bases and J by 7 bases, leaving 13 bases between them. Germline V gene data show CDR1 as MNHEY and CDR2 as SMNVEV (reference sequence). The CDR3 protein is CASSLLGGGNEQFF. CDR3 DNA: TGTGCCAGCAGTTTGTTGGGGGGAGGTAATGAGCAGTTCTTC.